The 17 T cell receptor beta chains below come from one sample, sequenced in a study of T cell responses to AZD1222 COVID-19 vaccine. Sequencing used immunoSEQ multiplex PCR; TCRdb keeps in-frame clones, though not all of them. The table lists roughly 120,000 clones, about 87% of them singletons. Material: peripheral blood, obtained on day 0 of AZD1222 vaccination. The receptor source for this set is an adult in good health.

The chain has TRBV5-4 and TRBJ2-5, with TRBD2 identical over 8 bases. Germline-derived CDR1 and CDR2 are SGHNT and YYREEE (reference sequence). J was trimmed by 2 bases and V by 6 bases; bases with no gene match: 6. This CDR3 region has 14 residues. The CDR3 region is CASTPGGVQETQYF. In DNA, the CDR3 is TGTGCCAGCACTCCGGGGGGGGTTCAAGAGACCCAGTACTTC.

The rearrangement joins TRBV7-2 to TRBJ2-7, with D unclear. The germline V and J ends were trimmed by 4 bases and 7 bases, with 8 bases remaining between them. This CDR3 comprises 11 residues. The germline gives CDR1 SGHTA, CDR2 FQGNSA. The CDR3 reads CASSSQIEQYF. CDR3 nucleotides: TGTGCCAGCAGCTCCCAAATAGAGCAGTACTTC.

This chain connects TRBV7-8 to TRBJ1-2; tentative D call: TRBD1 (6 bases). There are 15 residues in the CDR3. Between the trimmed V and J ends, which lost 0 bases and 4 bases, there was a span of 12 bases. Germline lookup yields CDR1 SGHVS and CDR2 FQNEAQ. The CDR3 sequence is CASSLADRDIYGYTF. Here the CDR3 DNA reads TGTGCCAGCAGCTTAGCGGACCGGGACATCTATGGCTACACCTTC.

The chain links TRBV20-1 to TRBJ1-2, with D uncertain. Germline CDR1 and CDR2: DFQATT and SNEGSKA (reference sequence). This CDR3 spans 11 amino acids. Trimming left V 6 bases short and J 1 base short, with 6 bases between. In nucleotides, the CDR3 is TGCAGTGCCACCTATAACTATGGCTACACCTTC. Amino acid sequence: CSATYNYGYTF.

V usage is TRBV3-1 (or the pseudogene TRBV3-2) and J usage is TRBJ2-7; 8 bases agree with TRBD2. The V and J ends lost 0 bases and 4 bases, in that order; junction bases with no gene match: 5. Germline-derived CDR1 and CDR2 are LGHDT and YNNKEL (reference sequence). This CDR3 is 15 amino acids long. The CDR3 DNA follows: TGTGCCAGCAGCCAAGATAGCGGGGTTTGGTACGAGCAGTACTTC. Translation: CASSQDSGVWYEQYF.

The V call is TRBV7-7, the J call TRBJ2-5; D might be TRBD1 (6 bases). This CDR3 has 14 amino acids. With 5 bases removed from V and 5 bases from J, the gap between germline ends came to 15 bases. Germline CDR1 SSHAT, CDR2 FNYEAQ (reference sequence). The CDR3 DNA is TGTGCCAGCAGCCGCTCAGGGGATGGGGAGACCCAGTACTTC. It yields the protein CASSRSGDGETQYF.

The chain carries TRBV4-1 and TRBJ2-2; D unclear. The germline V and J ends were trimmed by 0 bases and 3 bases, with 11 bases remaining between them. Germline values: CDR1 MGHRA, CDR2 YSYEKL. The CDR3 is 16 amino acids. The CDR3 loop reads CASSQDPNVYTGELFF. In nucleotides, the CDR3 is TGCGCCAGCAGCCAAGATCCAAACGTCTACACCGGGGAGCTGTTTTTT.

This clone came up once. The chain recombines TRBV18 with TRBJ2-1; no definite D call. Trimming pared 3 bases from V and 2 bases from J, leaving 11 bases between. CDR1 and CDR2 (germline): KGHSH, LQKENI. This CDR3 is built from 15 residues. In nucleotides, the CDR3 is TGTGCCAGCTCACCTAGAAGGGATACCTACAATGAGCAGTTCTTC. Its protein is CASSPRRDTYNEQFF.

This clone occurred once. This chain links TRBV10-3 with TRBJ2-1, with D perhaps TRBD2 (6 bases). Germline loops: CDR1 ENHRY, CDR2 SYGVKD. V was pared by 7 bases and J by 6 bases, with 19 bases between. CDR3 size: 15 residues. CDR3 sequence reads: CAIKRGGTSGNEQFF. Written as DNA, the CDR3 is TGTGCCATCAAGCGAGGAGGGACTTCTGGCAATGAGCAGTTCTTC.

There are a few counts of this clone. The chain has TRBV27 and TRBJ2-7; D is unclear. This CDR3 comprises 14 residues. The V end was cut by 0 bases, the J end by 0 bases, with 6 bases between. Germline loops: CDR1 MNHEY, CDR2 SMNVEV (reference sequence). CDR3 residues: CASSLSAHSYEQYF. CDR3 coding DNA: TGTGCCAGCAGTTTATCGGCGCACTCCTACGAGCAGTACTTC.

V gene TRBV11-2 combines with J gene TRBJ2-7; TRBD2 matches 8 bases. V was pared by 0 bases and J by 2 bases, with 3 bases of the junction left unmatched. This CDR3 has 15 residues. The germline V gene has CDR1 SGHAT and CDR2 FQNNGV. The chain's CDR3 is CASSLEGTRAYEQYF. The CDR3 coding sequence is TGTGCCAGCAGCTTAGAGGGGACTAGAGCCTACGAGCAGTACTTC. Full variable domain (rest looked up from reference TRBV11-2 and TRBJ2-7): EAGVAQSPRYKIIEKRQSVAFWCNPISGHATLYWYQQILGQGPKLLIQFQNNGVVDDSQLPKDRFSAERLKGVDSTLKIQPAKLEDSAVYLCASSLEGTRAYEQYFGPGTRLTVT.

The CDR3 protein is CASSLAGRSSGANVLTF. The CDR3 nucleotides are TGTGCCAGCAGCTTAGCAGGTCGTAGCTCTGGGGCCAACGTCCTGACTTTC. The J gene is TRBJ2-6, the V gene TRBV7-6; D is undetermined. Germline CDR1 reads SGHVS; CDR2 reads FNYEAQ. CDR3 length: 17 residues. Trimming left V 0 bases short and J 0 bases short, with 9 bases between.

The genes are TRBV19 and TRBJ2-1; the D is unclear. CDR3 size: 13 residues. Germline CDR1 LNHDA, CDR2 SQIVND (reference sequence). Trimming took 7 bases from V and 3 from J, leaving 10 bases between them. The chain's CDR3 is CASNPPGYNEQFF. Written as DNA, the CDR3 is TGTGCCAGTAACCCTCCCGGCTACAATGAGCAGTTCTTC.

The rearrangement uses TRBV5-5 and TRBJ1-2; tentatively, D is TRBD1 (5 bases). CDR1 is SGHKS and CDR2 is YYEKEE in the germline V gene (reference sequence). Trimming cost V 3 bases and J 4 bases, with 10 bases left between them. The CDR3 extends over 13 amino acids. CDR3 amino acids: CASSSRGAYGYTF. The DNA for the CDR3 is TGTGCCAGCAGCTCGCGTGGGGCCTATGGCTACACCTTC.

This clone appeared a single time. This chain joins TRBV2 and TRBJ2-5; 12 nucleotides line up with TRBD2. The CDR3 sequence is 13 residues long. The germline CDR1 and CDR2 sequences are SNHLY and FYNNEI. J was trimmed by 9 bases and V by 6 bases; bases with no gene match: 5. CDR3 sequence (DNA): TGTGCCAGCAGGCCTAGCGGGAGGGGCGCCCAGTACTTC. This codes for CASRPSGRGAQYF. Full variable domain (missing parts from reference TRBV2 and TRBJ2-5): EPEVTQTPSHQVTQMGQEVILRCVPISNHLYFYWYRQILGQKVEFLVSFYNNEISEKSEIFDDQFSVERPDGSNFTLKIRSTKLEDSAMYFCASRPSGRGAQYFGPGTRLLVL.

Here the CDR3 DNA reads TGCGCCAGCAGTGAGCGGAGGAGAACAGGGTCTCAAGATACGCAGTATTTT. Its translation: CASSERRRTGSQDTQYF. The chain employs TRBV10-2 and TRBJ2-3; a possible D gene is TRBD1 (6 bases). There are 17 residues in the CDR3. CDR1 is WSHSY and CDR2 is SAAADI in the germline V gene. With 2 bases removed from V and 5 bases from J, the gap between germline ends came to 20 bases.

V and J are TRBV5-5 and TRBJ2-3, with 10 nucleotides matching TRBD1. Germline values: CDR1 SGHKS, CDR2 YYEKEE (reference sequence). The ends lost 1 base at V and 2 bases at J; junction bases unmatched: 4. CDR3 size: 16 residues. The CDR3 nucleotides read TGTGCCAGCAGCTTGCCCGGGACAGGGGTCACAGATACGCAGTATTTT. Encoded protein: CASSLPGTGVTDTQYF.